This entry describes one TCR beta chain. The data are from a study of preoperative IRX-2 immunotherapy in early breast cancer. Treatment meaning: preoperative locoregional IRX-2 cytokine immunotherapy. CDR3 size: 17 residues. Here immunoSEQ multiplex PCR was the method, and the copy in TCRdb shows in-frame clones only, minus some. The sample holds approximately 34,000 clones, 90% to 95% seen once. The sequence came from a human donor with breast cancer. The sample was taken from a patient treated with IRX-2 immunotherapy. The rearrangement uses TRBV21-1 and TRBJ1-5; the table's D call TRBD1 went unverified against the DNA. TRBV21-1 is listed as a pseudogene. CDR3 sequence (DNA): TGTGCCAGCAGCAAAGCGCACGGACAGGGGTATGTTCAGCCCCAGCATTTT. Its protein is CASSKAHGQGYVQPQHF.